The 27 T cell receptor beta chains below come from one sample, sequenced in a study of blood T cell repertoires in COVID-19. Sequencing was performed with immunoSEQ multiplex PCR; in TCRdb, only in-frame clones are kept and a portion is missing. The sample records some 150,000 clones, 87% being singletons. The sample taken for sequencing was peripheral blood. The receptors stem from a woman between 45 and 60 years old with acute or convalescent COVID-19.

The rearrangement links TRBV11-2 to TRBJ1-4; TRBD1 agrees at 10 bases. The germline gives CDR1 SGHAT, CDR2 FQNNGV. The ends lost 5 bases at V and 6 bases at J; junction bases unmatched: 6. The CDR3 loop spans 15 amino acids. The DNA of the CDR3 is TGTGCCAGCAGCCGAACCGGGACAGGGGATGAAAAACTGTTTTTT. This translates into CASSRTGTGDEKLFF.

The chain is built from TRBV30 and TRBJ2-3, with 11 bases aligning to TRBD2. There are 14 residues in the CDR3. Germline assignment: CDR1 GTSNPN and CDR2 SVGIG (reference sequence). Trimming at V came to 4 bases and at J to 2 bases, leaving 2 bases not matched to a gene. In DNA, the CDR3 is TGTGCCTGGATTAGCGGGAGGGCCACAGATACGCAGTATTTT. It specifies CAWISGRATDTQYF.

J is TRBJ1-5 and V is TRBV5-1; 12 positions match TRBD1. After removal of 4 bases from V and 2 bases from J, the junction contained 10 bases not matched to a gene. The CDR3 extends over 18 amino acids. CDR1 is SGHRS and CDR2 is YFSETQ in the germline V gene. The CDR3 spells CASSEGTGGGGGNQPQHF. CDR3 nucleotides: TGCGCCAGCAGCGAAGGGACAGGGGGCGGAGGGGGCAATCAGCCCCAGCATTTT.

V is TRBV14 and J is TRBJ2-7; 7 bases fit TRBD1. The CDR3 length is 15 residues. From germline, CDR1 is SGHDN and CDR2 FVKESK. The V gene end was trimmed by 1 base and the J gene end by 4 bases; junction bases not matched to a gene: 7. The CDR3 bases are TGTGCCAGCAGCCAAGTAACAGGGGAAACATACGAGCAGTACTTC. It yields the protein CASSQVTGETYEQYF.

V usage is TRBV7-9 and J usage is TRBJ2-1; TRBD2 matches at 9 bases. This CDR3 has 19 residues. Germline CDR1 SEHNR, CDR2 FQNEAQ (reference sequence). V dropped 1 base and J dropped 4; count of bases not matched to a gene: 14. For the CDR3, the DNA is TGTGCCAGCAGCTTAGATATAGCGGGAGATTCTGGCGTGTACAATGAGCAGTTCTTC. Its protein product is CASSLDIAGDSGVYNEQFF.

The DNA of the CDR3 is TGTGCCAGCAGCTCGACTCCGGCGGGCTCTGGGGCCAACGTCCTGACTTTC. Encoded protein: CASSSTPAGSGANVLTF. This chain uses TRBV7-6 with TRBJ2-6, with a tentative D call TRBD2 (5 bases). There are 17 residues in the CDR3. CDR1 is SGHVS and CDR2 is FNYEAQ in the germline V gene. V lost 4 bases and J 0 bases, leaving 13 bases between the germline ends.

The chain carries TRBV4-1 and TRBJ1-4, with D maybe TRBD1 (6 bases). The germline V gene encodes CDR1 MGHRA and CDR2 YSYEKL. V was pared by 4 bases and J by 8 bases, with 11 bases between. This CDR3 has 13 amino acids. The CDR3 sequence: CASSPPGQEKLFF. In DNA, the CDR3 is TGCGCCAGCAGCCCCCCCGGACAGGAAAAACTGTTTTTT.

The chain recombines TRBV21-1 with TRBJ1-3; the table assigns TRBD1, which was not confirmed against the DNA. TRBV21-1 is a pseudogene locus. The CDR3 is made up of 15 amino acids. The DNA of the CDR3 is TGTGCCAGCAGCCCAGACAGGGCCTCTGGAAACACCATATATTTT. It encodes CASSPDRASGNTIYF.

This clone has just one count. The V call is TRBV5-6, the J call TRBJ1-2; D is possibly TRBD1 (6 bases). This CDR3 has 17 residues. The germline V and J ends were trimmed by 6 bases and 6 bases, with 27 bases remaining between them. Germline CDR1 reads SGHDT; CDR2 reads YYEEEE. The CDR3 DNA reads TGTGCCAGCAACCCGGGAGGCAGGGGAGGACCGGTAAATGGCTACACCTTC. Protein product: CASNPGGRGGPVNGYTF.

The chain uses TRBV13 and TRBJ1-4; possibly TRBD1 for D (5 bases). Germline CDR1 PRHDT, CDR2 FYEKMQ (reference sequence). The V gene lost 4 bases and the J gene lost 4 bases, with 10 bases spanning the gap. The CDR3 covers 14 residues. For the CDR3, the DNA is TGTGCCAGCAGCTCCCGACAGAGTAATGAAAAACTGTTTTTT. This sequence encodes CASSSRQSNEKLFF.

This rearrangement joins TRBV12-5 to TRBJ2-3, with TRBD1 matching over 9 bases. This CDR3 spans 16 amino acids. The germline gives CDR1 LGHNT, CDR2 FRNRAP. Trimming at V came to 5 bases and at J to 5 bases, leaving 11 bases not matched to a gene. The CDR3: CASGGDRAVLGDTQYF. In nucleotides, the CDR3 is TGTGCTAGTGGTGGGGACAGGGCGGTTTTAGGAGATACGCAGTATTTT.

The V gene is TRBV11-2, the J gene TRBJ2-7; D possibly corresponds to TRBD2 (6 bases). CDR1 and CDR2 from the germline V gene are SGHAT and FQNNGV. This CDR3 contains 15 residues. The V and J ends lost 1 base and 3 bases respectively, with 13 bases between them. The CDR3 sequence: CASSLGIGTHYEQYF. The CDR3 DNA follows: TGTGCCAGCAGCTTAGGTATAGGGACTCACTACGAGCAGTACTTC.

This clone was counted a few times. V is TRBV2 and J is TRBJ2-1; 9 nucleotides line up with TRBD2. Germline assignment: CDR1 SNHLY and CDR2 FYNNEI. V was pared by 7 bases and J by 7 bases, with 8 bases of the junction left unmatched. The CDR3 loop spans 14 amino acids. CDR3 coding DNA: TGTGCCAGCAACCTTCGACTAGCGGAAAATGAGCAGTTCTTC. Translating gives CASNLRLAENEQFF.

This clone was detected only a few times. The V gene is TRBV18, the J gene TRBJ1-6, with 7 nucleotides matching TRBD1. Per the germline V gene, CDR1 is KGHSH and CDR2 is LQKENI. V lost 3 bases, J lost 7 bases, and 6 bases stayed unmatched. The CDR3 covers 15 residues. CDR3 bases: TGTGCCAGCTCACCTGGGCAGGGGGACAATTCACCCCTCCACTTT. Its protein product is CASSPGQGDNSPLHF.

The CDR3 region is CASSYSLLAGGEQYF. The CDR3 coding sequence is TGTGCCAGCAGTTACTCGTTACTAGCGGGAGGAGAGCAGTACTTC. This chain joins TRBV6-2 or TRBV6-3 and TRBJ2-7; the match to TRBD2 covers 12 bases. V lost 0 bases, J lost 7 bases, and 4 bases stayed unmatched. Per germline, CDR1 MNHEY and CDR2 SVGEGT. The CDR3 has 15 amino acids.

CDR3 sequence reads: CASSIGRYNEQFF. CDR3 nucleotide sequence: TGTGCCAGTAGTATAGGGCGGTACAATGAGCAGTTCTTC. The chain uses TRBV19 and TRBJ2-1; D not resolved. The CDR3 has 13 residues. CDR1 LNHDA and CDR2 SQIVND come from the germline V gene (reference sequence). The V end lost 1 base, the J end lost 4 bases, and 5 bases lay between the germline ends.

CDR3 nucleotides: TGTGCCAGCAGCCAAGACCCCCTAGCGGGAGGTCTAGATACGCAGTATTTT. Translating it yields CASSQDPLAGGLDTQYF. The gene calls are TRBV4-2 and TRBJ2-3, with 11 bases fitting TRBD2. Germline CDR1 LGHNA, CDR2 YNFKEQ. V lost 0 bases, J lost 5 bases, and 7 bases stayed unmatched. The CDR3 runs 17 residues.

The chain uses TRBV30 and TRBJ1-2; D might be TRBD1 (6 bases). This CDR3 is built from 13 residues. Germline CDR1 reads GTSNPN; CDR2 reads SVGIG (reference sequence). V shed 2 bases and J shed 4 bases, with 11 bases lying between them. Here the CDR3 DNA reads TGTGCCTGGAGTTCCGGACAGTTCTATGGCTACACCTTC. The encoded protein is CAWSSGQFYGYTF.

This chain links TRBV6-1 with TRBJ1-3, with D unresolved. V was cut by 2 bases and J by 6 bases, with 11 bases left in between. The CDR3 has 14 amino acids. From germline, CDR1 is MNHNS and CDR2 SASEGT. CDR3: CASSEHSISNTIYF. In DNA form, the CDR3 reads TGTGCCAGCAGTGAACACAGTATCTCAAACACCATATATTTT.

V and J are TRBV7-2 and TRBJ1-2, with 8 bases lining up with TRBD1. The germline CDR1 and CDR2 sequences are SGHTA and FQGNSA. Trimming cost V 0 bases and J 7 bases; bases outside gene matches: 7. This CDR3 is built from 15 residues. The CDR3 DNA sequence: TGTGCCAGCAGCTTAGCGAGTCAGGGGGCTTTTGGCTACACCTTC. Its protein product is CASSLASQGAFGYTF.

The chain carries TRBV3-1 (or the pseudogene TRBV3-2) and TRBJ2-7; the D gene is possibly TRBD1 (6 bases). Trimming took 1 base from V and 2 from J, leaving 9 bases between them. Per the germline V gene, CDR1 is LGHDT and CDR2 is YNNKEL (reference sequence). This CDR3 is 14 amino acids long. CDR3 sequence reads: CASSQVGTTYEQYF. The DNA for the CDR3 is TGTGCCAGCAGCCAAGTGGGGACAACCTACGAGCAGTACTTC.

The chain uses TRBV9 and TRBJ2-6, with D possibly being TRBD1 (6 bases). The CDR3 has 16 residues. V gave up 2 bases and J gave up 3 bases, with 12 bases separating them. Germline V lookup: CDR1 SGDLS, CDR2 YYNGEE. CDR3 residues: CASSVGGRGGANVLTF. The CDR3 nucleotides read TGTGCCAGCAGCGTTGGGGGCAGGGGTGGGGCCAACGTCCTGACTTTC.

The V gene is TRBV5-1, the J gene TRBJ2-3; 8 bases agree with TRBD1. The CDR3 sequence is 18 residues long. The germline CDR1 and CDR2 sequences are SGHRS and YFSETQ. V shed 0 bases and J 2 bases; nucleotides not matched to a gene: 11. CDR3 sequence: CASSLGQGAFRSTDTQYF. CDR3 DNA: TGCGCCAGCAGCTTGGGGCAGGGGGCGTTCCGATCCACAGATACGCAGTATTTT.

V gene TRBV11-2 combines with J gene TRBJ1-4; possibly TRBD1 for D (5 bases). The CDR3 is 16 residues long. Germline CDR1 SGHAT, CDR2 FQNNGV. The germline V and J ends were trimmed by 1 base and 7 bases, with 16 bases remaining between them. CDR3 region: CASSLGWEGRGEKLFF. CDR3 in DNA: TGTGCCAGCAGCTTAGGCTGGGAGGGACGAGGTGAAAAACTGTTTTTT.

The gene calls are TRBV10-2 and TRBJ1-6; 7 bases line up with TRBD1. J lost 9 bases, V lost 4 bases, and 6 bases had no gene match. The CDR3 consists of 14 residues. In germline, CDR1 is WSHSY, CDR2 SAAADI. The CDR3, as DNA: TGCGCCAGCAGTGCACAGGGGAGCGGTTCACCCCTCCACTTT. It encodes CASSAQGSGSPLHF.

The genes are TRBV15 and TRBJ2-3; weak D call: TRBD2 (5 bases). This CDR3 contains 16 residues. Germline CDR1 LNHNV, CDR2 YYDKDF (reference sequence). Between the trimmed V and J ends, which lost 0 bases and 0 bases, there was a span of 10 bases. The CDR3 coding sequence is TGTGCCACCAGCAGAGAGGCGGGCCAAAGCACAGATACGCAGTATTTT. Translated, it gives CATSREAGQSTDTQYF.

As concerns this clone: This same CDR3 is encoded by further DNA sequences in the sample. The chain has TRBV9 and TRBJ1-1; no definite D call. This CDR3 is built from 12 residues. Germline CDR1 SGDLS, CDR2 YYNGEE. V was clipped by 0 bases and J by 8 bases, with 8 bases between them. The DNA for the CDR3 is TGTGCCAGCAGCGTAGTCGGCGGGGAAGCTTTCTTT. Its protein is CASSVVGGEAFF.